The clone carrying this TCR beta chain was detected only a few times. The entry originates in a study of blood T cell repertoires in COVID-19. Study at large: COVID-19 samples collected from the United States, Italy and Spain covered acute and convalescent phases.

The table came from immunoSEQ multiplex PCR; TCRdb's copy has only in-frame clones and leaves some out. The table includes about 100,000 clones, about four fifths detected once. The CDR3 has 15 amino acids. Germline values: CDR1 ENHRY, CDR2 SYGVKD. J lost 4 bases, V lost 10 bases, and 7 bases had no gene match. V usage is TRBV10-3 and J usage is TRBJ2-6; 10 bases match TRBD1. The sequence came from a man aged 55 to 70 with acute or convalescent COVID-19. What was sequenced was peripheral blood. The CDR3 protein is CATGTGDPGANVLTF. The CDR3 coding sequence is TGTGCCACCGGGACAGGGGATCCGGGGGCCAACGTCCTGACTTTC.